This record covers a single T cell receptor (beta chain). The V end lost 5 bases, the J end lost 4 bases, and 15 bases lay between the germline ends. Germline loops: CDR1 SGHTA, CDR2 FQGNSA. The CDR3 runs to 16 residues. These data originate in a study of blood T cell repertoires in COVID-19. Study in general: Whether acute or convalescent, the COVID-19 samples came from the United States, Italy and Spain. From T cells, B-cell-depleted T cells, or PBMCs came the material, which was cDNA or gDNA.

Per the study methods: Reference gene primer amplification in the assay estimated nucleated cell counts. Measured with immunoSEQ multiplex PCR; TCRdb has only the in-frame clones, and not every one. V, J and clone size reflect that table, while D and trimming were determined from the DNA. The sample consists of about 230,000 clones, roughly 88% of them appearing once. The material sequenced was peripheral blood. The sequence derives from a man aged 35 to 55 who had recovered from COVID-19. The chain joins TRBV7-2 to TRBJ2-6; D is perhaps TRBD2 (5 bases). CDR3 amino acids: CASSPLGRAGANVLTF. In DNA form, the CDR3 reads TGTGCCAGCAGCCCCCTTGGGAGAGCAGGGGCCAACGTCCTGACTTTC.